This TCR beta chain was recovered during a study of blood T cell repertoires in COVID-19. Study information: Samples representing acute and convalescent COVID-19 were sourced from the United States, Italy and Spain. PBMCs, B-cell-depleted T cells, or T cells were the source of the cDNA or gDNA that made up the material.

The J segment lost 2 bases and the V segment lost 0 bases, leaving 3 bases of the junction unmatched. Germline V lookup: CDR1 SEHNR, CDR2 FQNEAQ (reference sequence). The CDR3 contains 15 residues. Per the study methods: Estimation of nucleated cell counts relied on the amplification of reference gene primers. The data were produced by immunoSEQ multiplex PCR, yet TCRdb's version contains in-frame clones alone and is incomplete. V, J and clone size reflect that table, while D and trimming were determined from the DNA. Of 120,000 or so clones listed, 74% were seen once; the top ten hold roughly 5%. The receptor was isolated from a man in his sixties with acute or convalescent COVID-19. The chain carries TRBV7-9 and TRBJ2-7; 8 bases align to TRBD1. Specimen: peripheral blood. The chain's CDR3 is CASSLADRDPYEQYF. The CDR3 bases are TGTGCCAGCAGCTTAGCGGACAGGGATCCCTACGAGCAGTACTTC.